These 22 T cell receptor beta chains share one sample of origin, sequenced in a study of regulatory T cells in long-lasting Graves disease. The sample's time point: newly diagnosed GD, antithyroid drugs for less than 3 months. PBMCs provided the RNA from which the TCR library was made. The TCR beta library used iRepertoire HTBI primers with Arm-PCR amplification of CDR3. TCRdb reprocessed the multiplex PCR reads with MiXCR, giving one entry per CDR3 protein. The sample shows about 350,000 distinct CDR3 sequences, over 15% of them seen only once. This sample also belongs to another study, concerning T cells in Graves' hyperthyroidism and ophthalmopathy.

Sequences were derived from peripheral blood mononuclear cells (PBMCs), sampled at new diagnosis, from a patient treated with antithyroid drugs. The source is a man in his forties with Graves disease.

Note on this clonotype: It may be a read error: a sequence one base away is much more abundant. The J gene is TRBJ2-1, the V gene TRBV28, with 9 positions matching TRBD1. The CDR3 contains 15 residues. J gave up 10 bases and V 5 bases, and 12 bases lay outside the gene matches. In germline, CDR1 is MDHEN, CDR2 SYDVKM. The CDR3 DNA reads TGTGCCAGCAGTAATACAGGGGGCGTTTCCTACGAGCAGTTCTTC. This translates into CASSNTGGVSYEQFF.

The chain uses TRBV6-1 and TRBJ1-6, with D perhaps TRBD1 (5 bases). Germline-derived CDR1 and CDR2 are MNHNS and SASEGT. This CDR3 region has 16 residues. The germline V and J ends were trimmed by 5 bases and 6 bases, with 17 bases remaining between them. The DNA of the CDR3 is TGTGCCAGCAGTCCCACGGGGAGGGGTGGTAATTCACCCCTCCACTTT. Translated: CASSPTGRGGNSPLHF.

Many counts were recorded for this clonotype. V usage is TRBV12-3 or TRBV12-4 and J usage is TRBJ2-5, with D perhaps TRBD2 (8 bases). The CDR3 runs 14 residues. Trimming pared 6 bases from V and 4 bases from J, leaving 15 bases between. CDR3: CASSLGRGRETQYF. The CDR3 bases are TGTGCCAGCAGCCTCGGGAGGGGGCGAGAGACCCAGTACTTC.

This clonotype was seen at least ten times. The genes are TRBV10-3 and TRBJ2-1, with TRBD2 matching over 7 bases. The CDR3 covers 14 residues. Trimming cost V 2 bases and J 13 bases; bases outside gene matches: 11. CDR1 and CDR2 (germline): ENHRY, SYGVKD. The CDR3 DNA reads TGTGCCATCAGTGAGAACCTTGGGAGGGCGGATCAGTTCTTC. Amino acids: CAISENLGRADQFF.

This clonotype was observed a few times. The chain uses TRBV7-9 and TRBJ1-4, with unresolved D. Germline V gives CDR1 SEHNR, CDR2 FQNEAQ (reference sequence). The CDR3 runs 12 residues. Trimming shortened V by 1 base and J by 10 bases, and 7 bases separated the two germline ends. The CDR3 is CASSLVWGKLFF. The CDR3 DNA is TGTGCCAGCAGCTTAGTCTGGGGAAAACTGTTTTTT. Looking up the rest from reference TRBV7-9 and TRBJ1-4 gives the full variable domain: DTGVSQNPRHKITKRGQNVTFRCDPISEHNRLYWYRQTLGQGPEFLTYFQNEAQLEKSRLLSDRFSAERPKGSFSTLEIQRTEQGDSAMYLCASSLVWGKLFFGSGTQLSVL.

There are many counts of this clonotype. V usage is TRBV7-8 and J usage is TRBJ2-7, with D possibly being TRBD1 (5 bases). Per the germline V gene, CDR1 is SGHVS and CDR2 is FQNEAQ. V was cut by 1 base and J by 0 bases, with 10 bases left in between. The CDR3 runs to 15 residues. This chain's CDR3 is CASSLVGRSSYEQYF. CDR3 bases: TGTGCCAGCAGCTTAGTGGGGCGCAGCTCCTACGAGCAGTACTTC.

The rearrangement uses TRBV5-6 and TRBJ1-4, with D uncertain. The CDR3 totals 15 residues. V gave up 2 bases and J gave up 7 bases, with 15 bases separating them. Germline V gene data show CDR1 as SGHDT and CDR2 as YYEEEE. This chain's CDR3 is CASSFRPSVGEKLFF. As DNA, the CDR3 is TGTGCCAGCAGCTTCCGACCCTCGGTCGGTGAAAAACTGTTTTTT. The full variable domain, its missing parts supplied by reference TRBV5-6 and TRBJ1-4, is DAGVTQSPTHLIKTRGQQVTLRCSPKSGHDTVSWYQQALGQGPQFIFQYYEEEERQRGNFPDRFSGHQFPNYSSELNVNALLLGDSALYLCASSFRPSVGEKLFFGSGTQLSVL.

The chain employs TRBV6-1 and TRBJ1-5, with 10 bases lining up with TRBD1. The V gene end was trimmed by 6 bases and the J gene end by 0 bases; junction bases not matched to a gene: 8. This CDR3 contains 17 residues. CDR1 is MNHNS, CDR2 SASEGT, per germline. The CDR3 loop is CASSPGTGVNSNQPQHF. In nucleotides, the CDR3 is TGTGCCAGCAGCCCCGGGACAGGGGTGAATAGCAATCAGCCCCAGCATTTT.

The sample holds many counts of this clonotype. In DNA, the CDR3 is TGTGCCAGCAGTGATAGCACTAGCGGCTTTCGCGAGCAGTACTTC. Protein sequence: CASSDSTSGFREQYF. The chain combines TRBV2 with TRBJ2-7, with 8 bases fitting TRBD2. The junction had 10 bases not matched to a gene; V was cut back by 3 bases and J by 6 bases. This CDR3 spans 15 amino acids. CDR1 and CDR2 from the germline V gene are SNHLY and FYNNEI.

The chain combines TRBV7-2 with TRBJ1-5; D uncertain. The germline gives CDR1 SGHTA, CDR2 FQGNSA. Trimming pared 4 bases from V and 3 bases from J, leaving 10 bases between. This CDR3 is 14 amino acids long. CDR3 residues: CASSWTVNNQPQHF. Here the CDR3 DNA reads TGTGCCAGCAGCTGGACGGTGAACAATCAGCCCCAGCATTTT.

At least ten counts were recorded for this clonotype. The gene calls are TRBV18 and TRBJ1-1; D is unclear. The V and J ends lost 2 bases and 3 bases respectively, with 10 bases between them. The CDR3 has 14 residues. From germline, CDR1 is KGHSH and CDR2 LQKENI. The CDR3: CASSPYEGDTEAFF. The CDR3 DNA is TGTGCCAGCTCACCATATGAGGGAGACACTGAAGCTTTCTTT.

This clonotype was counted between two and nine times. CDR3 in DNA: TGTGCCAGCAGTTTAGCGACACCTTATAATTCACCCCTCCACTTT. This encodes CASSLATPYNSPLHF. The J gene is TRBJ1-6, the V gene TRBV28, with D uncertain. The V and J ends lost 2 bases and 4 bases respectively, with 9 bases between them. This CDR3 has 15 residues. CDR1 and CDR2 from the germline V gene are MDHEN and SYDVKM. Combining the CDR3 with reference TRBV28 and TRBJ1-6 gives the whole variable domain DVKVTQSSRYLVKRTGEKVFLECVQDMDHENMFWYRQDPGLGLRLIYFSYDVKMKEKGDIPEGYSVSREKKERFSLILESASTNQTSMYLCASSLATPYNSPLHFGNGTRLTVT.

This clonotype was observed many times. The genes are TRBV3-1 and TRBJ2-5; D call uncertain. V was cut by 7 bases and J by 4 bases, with 16 bases left in between. The germline CDR1 and CDR2 sequences are LGHDT and YNNKEL (reference sequence). CDR3 length: 14 residues. CDR3 in amino acids: CASTKISERETQYF. The CDR3 DNA sequence: TGTGCCAGCACCAAAATCAGTGAGAGAGAGACCCAGTACTTC.

The V and J genes are TRBV6-2 or TRBV6-3 and TRBJ2-7, with D uncertain. The CDR3 totals 13 residues. CDR1 and CDR2 (germline): MNHEY, SVGEGT. The V end lost 6 bases, the J end lost 0 bases, and 9 bases lay between the germline ends. The CDR3 sequence is CASSFSDSYEQYF. The DNA for the CDR3 is TGTGCCAGCAGCTTTTCGGACTCCTACGAGCAGTACTTC.

This clonotype came up a few times. The J gene is TRBJ2-5, the V gene TRBV7-9; 7 nucleotides match TRBD1. The germline V gene encodes CDR1 SEHNR and CDR2 FQNEAQ (reference sequence). V gave up 3 bases and J gave up 2 bases; unmatched junction bases: 6. The CDR3 length is 15 residues. The CDR3 spells CASSLGWTGQETQYF. CDR3 nucleotide sequence: TGTGCCAGCAGCTTGGGATGGACAGGACAAGAGACCCAGTACTTC.

This clonotype came up many times. A read error may account for a junction end that differs from germline. V gene TRBV20-1 combines with J gene TRBJ2-2; 10 bases agree with TRBD1. Looked up from germline, CDR1 is DFQATT and CDR2 is SNEGSKA (reference sequence). The length of the CDR3 is 16 residues. CDR3 sequence reads: CSAGDRGRVGSRELFF. The CDR3 coding sequence is TGCAGTGCTGGAGACAGGGGGCGTGTCGGGTCCCGGGAGCTGTTTTTT.

This clonotype was counted many times. The chain couples TRBV11-2 to TRBJ2-1, with 11 nucleotides matching TRBD2. The V segment lost 5 bases and the J segment 3 bases; nucleotides outside the gene matches: 6. The CDR3 consists of 16 residues. Germline V gene data show CDR1 as SGHAT and CDR2 as FQNNGV. CDR3 in amino acids: CASSELAGGLYNEQFF. As DNA, the CDR3 is TGTGCCAGCAGCGAATTAGCGGGGGGGCTCTACAATGAGCAGTTCTTC.

This clonotype has at least ten counts. The V call is TRBV3-1, the J call TRBJ1-6; tentatively, D is TRBD1 (6 bases). Germline V gene sequence: CDR1 LGHDT, CDR2 YNNKEL (reference sequence). V was clipped by 4 bases and J by 4 bases, with 11 bases between them. This CDR3 contains 15 residues. The CDR3: CASSPFTGYNSPLHF. For the CDR3, the DNA is TGTGCCAGCAGCCCGTTTACAGGGTATAATTCACCCCTCCACTTT.

The V gene is TRBV4-1, the J gene TRBJ2-1; 8 nucleotides align to TRBD2. J lost 4 bases, V lost 3 bases, and 5 bases had no gene match. This CDR3 contains 15 residues. From germline, CDR1 is MGHRA and CDR2 YSYEKL. The CDR3 nucleotides are TGCGCCAGCAGCCATCCGAGCGGGGGTTACAATGAGCAGTTCTTC. This encodes CASSHPSGGYNEQFF.

The table lists this clonotype with many counts. The J gene is TRBJ2-7, the V gene TRBV5-1, with 8 bases lining up with TRBD1. The CDR3 sequence is 14 residues long. V trimming: 3 bases; J trimming: 6 bases; junction bases outside the gene matches: 8. The V gene's germline CDR1 is SGHRS and CDR2 YFSETQ. In DNA form, the CDR3 reads TGCGCCAGCAGCTCACGGACAGGGTTAGTCGAGCAGTACTTC. Amino acids: CASSSRTGLVEQYF.

The chain employs TRBV9 and TRBJ2-1; D uncertain. V lost 2 bases and J lost 0, with 9 bases in between. CDR3 size: 15 residues. CDR1 and CDR2 from the germline V gene are SGDLS and YYNGEE. The DNA for the CDR3 is TGTGCCAGCAGCGTCGGGCATAGCTCCTACAATGAGCAGTTCTTC. Protein sequence: CASSVGHSSYNEQFF.

In its sample, this clonotype was seen many times. The chain uses TRBV15 and TRBJ2-5; maybe TRBD1 (6 bases). The CDR3 is 16 amino acids. V shed 1 base and J shed 4 bases, with 16 bases lying between them. Germline CDR1 and CDR2: LNHNV and YYDKDF (reference sequence). CDR3 loop: CATSRVGRGSGETQYF. The CDR3 DNA reads TGTGCCACCAGCAGAGTAGGCAGGGGTTCCGGAGAGACCCAGTACTTC.